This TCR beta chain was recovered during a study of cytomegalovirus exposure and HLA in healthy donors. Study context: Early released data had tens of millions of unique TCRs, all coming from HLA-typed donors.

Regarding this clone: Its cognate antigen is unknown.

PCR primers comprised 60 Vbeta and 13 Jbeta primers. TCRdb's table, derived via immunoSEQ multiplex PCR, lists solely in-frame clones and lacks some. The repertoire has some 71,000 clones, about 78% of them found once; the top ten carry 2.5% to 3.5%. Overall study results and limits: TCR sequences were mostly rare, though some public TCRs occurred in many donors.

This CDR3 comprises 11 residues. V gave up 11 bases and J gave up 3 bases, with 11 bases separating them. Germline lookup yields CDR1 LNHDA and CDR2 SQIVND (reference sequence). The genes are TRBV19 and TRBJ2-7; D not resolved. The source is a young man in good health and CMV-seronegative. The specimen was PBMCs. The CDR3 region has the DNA TGTGCCGTCAAACGTAACTACGAGCAGTACGTC. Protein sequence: CAVKRNYEQYV.